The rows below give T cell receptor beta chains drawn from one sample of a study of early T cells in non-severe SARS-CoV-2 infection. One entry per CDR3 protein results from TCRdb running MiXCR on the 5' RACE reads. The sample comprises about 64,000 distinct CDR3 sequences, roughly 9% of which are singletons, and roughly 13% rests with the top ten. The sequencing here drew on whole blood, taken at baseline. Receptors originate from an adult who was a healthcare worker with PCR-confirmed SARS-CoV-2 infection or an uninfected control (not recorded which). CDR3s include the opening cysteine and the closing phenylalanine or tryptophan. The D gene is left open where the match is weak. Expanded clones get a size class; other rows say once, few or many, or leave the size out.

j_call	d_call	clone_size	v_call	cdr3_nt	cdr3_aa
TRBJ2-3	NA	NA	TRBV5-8	TGTGCCAGCAGCTTGAACTTCCCGGGGGCGCAGTATTTT	CASSLNFPGAQYF
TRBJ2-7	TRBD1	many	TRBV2	TGTGCCAGCAGCACCCACCGGGACAGAGACTCCTACGAGCAGTACTTC	CASSTHRDRDSYEQYF
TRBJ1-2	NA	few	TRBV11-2	TGTGCCAGCAGCTTACTATGGAGCTTCACCTTC	CASSLLWSFTF
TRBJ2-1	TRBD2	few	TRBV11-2	TGTGCCAGCTCCGAGGCGGGAGAAGGGAGATACAATGAGCAGTTCTTC	CASSEAGEGRYNEQFF
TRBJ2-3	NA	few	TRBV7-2	TGTGCCAGCAGCTTGGGGGTGAGCACAGATACGCAGTATTTT	CASSLGVSTDTQYF
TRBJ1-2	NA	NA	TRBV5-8	TGTGCCAGCAGCTTGACCGTGGGCTACACCTTC	CASSLTVGYTF
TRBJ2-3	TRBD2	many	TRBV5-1	TGCGCCAGCAGCTTGGTTCCCGGGACTAGCGGGGGAAGCACAGATACGCAGTATTTT	CASSLVPGTSGGSTDTQYF
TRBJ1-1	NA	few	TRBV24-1	TGTGCCACCAGTGATTTCGGGGGGACTGAAGCTTTCTTT	CATSDFGGTEAFF
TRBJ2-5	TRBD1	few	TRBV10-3	TGTGCCATCAGTGGGAGGACAGGGCCAGAGACCCAGTACTTC	CAISGRTGPETQYF
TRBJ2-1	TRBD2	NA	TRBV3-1	TGTGCCAGCAGCCACCCAGCGGGAGAGAAATACAATGAGCAGTTCTTC	CASSHPAGEKYNEQFF
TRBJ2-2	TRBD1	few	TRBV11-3	TGTGCCAGCAGCTTGACAGGGGGCACCGGGGAGCTGTTTTTT	CASSLTGGTGELFF
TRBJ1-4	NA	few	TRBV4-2	TGTGCCAGCAGCCAGGCCTCAGGGGATTATAATGAAAAACTGTTTTTT	CASSQASGDYNEKLFF
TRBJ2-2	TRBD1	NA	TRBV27	TGTGCCAGCAGTTTATATGGGACAGGGAGGACCGGGGAGCTGTTTTTT	CASSLYGTGRTGELFF
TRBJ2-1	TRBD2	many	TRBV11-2	TGTGCCAGCAGCGGACAAAGCGGGGCCATCTACAATGAGCAGTTCTTC	CASSGQSGAIYNEQFF
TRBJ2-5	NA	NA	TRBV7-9	TGTGCCAGCAGCTTATCGAGGCAGACCCAGTACTTC	CASSLSRQTQYF
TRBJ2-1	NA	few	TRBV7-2	TGTGCCAGCAGCTTAGGGGCAGGGTTGACACCCGGGTCCTACAATGAGCAGTTCTTC	CASSLGAGLTPGSYNEQFF
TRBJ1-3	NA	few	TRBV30	TGTGCCTGGAGTGTACTCCCAGCTGGAAACACCATATATTTT	CAWSVLPAGNTIYF
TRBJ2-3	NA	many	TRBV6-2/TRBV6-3	TGTGCCAGCAGTTACCGGTTAGGGCGCCAAAGCACAGATACGCAGTATTTT	CASSYRLGRQSTDTQYF
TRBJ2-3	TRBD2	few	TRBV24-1	TGTGCCACCGGCGGGGGAACTAGCACAGATACGCAGTATTTT	CATGGGTSTDTQYF
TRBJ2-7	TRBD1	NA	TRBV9	TGTGCCAGCAGCGTAGAGGGGACAGGGCACTACGAGCAGTACTTC	CASSVEGTGHYEQYF
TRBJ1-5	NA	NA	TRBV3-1	TGTGCCAGCAGCCAAGAGGTGGGTGGCAATCAGCCCCAGCATTTT	CASSQEVGGNQPQHF
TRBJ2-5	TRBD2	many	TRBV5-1	TGCGCCAGCAGCTTGGTTGCTAGCGGGGGTCAAGAGACCCAGTACTTC	CASSLVASGGQETQYF
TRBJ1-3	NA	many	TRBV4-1	TGCGCCAGCAGCGGGAGATATGGAAACACCATATATTTT	CASSGRYGNTIYF
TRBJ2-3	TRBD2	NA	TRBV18	TGTGCCAGCTCACCACTGGGAAGCGGGAGTGATACGCAGTATTTT	CASSPLGSGSDTQYF
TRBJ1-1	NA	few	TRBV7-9	TGTGCCAGCAGACAGAACACTGAAGCTTTCTTT	CASRQNTEAFF
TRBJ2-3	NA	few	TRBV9	TGTGCCAGCAGCGCCGCCGGAGCTGGCACAGATACGCAGTATTTT	CASSAAGAGTDTQYF
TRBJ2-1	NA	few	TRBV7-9	TGTGCCAGCAGCCAAAATGGGGCTAGCGACTACAATGAGCAGTTCTTC	CASSQNGASDYNEQFF
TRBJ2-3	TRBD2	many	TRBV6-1	TGTGCCAGCGGCACCGGGACTATGGTCGCAGATACGCAGTATTTT	CASGTGTMVADTQYF
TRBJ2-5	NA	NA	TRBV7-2	TGTGCCAGCAGCTTTAGCGGTGGTGGTTCAGAGACCCAGTACTTC	CASSFSGGGSETQYF
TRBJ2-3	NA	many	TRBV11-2	TGTGCCAGCAGCTCATTGGCATCTCGGGGCACAGATACGCAGTATTTT	CASSSLASRGTDTQYF
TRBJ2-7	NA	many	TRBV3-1	TGTGCCAGCAGCCAAAGTCGGGGAGGCTACTACGAGCAGTACTTC	CASSQSRGGYYEQYF
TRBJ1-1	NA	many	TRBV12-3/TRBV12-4	TGTGCCAGCAGTTTCAGGGGTATTGCTAACACTGAAGCTTTCTTT	CASSFRGIANTEAFF
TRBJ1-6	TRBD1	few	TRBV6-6	TGTGCCAGCAGACCAACAGGGGCCTCACCCCTCCACTTT	CASRPTGASPLHF
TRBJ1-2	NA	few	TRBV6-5	TGTGCCAGCAGTTTCAACGGGATTTCTAACTATGGCTACACCTTC	CASSFNGISNYGYTF
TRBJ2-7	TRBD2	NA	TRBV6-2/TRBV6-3	TGTGCCAGCAGTTACTCGAGTGATCCGAGACTAGCAAGAGGCGAGCAGTACTTC	CASSYSSDPRLARGEQYF
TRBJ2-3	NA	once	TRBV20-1	TGCAGTGCTCTCTTTGGACAGCCCCTGGATACGCAGTATTTT	CSALFGQPLDTQYF
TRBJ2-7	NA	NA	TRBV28	TGTGCCAGCACCAGGGTCTCCTACGAGCAGTACTTC	CASTRVSYEQYF
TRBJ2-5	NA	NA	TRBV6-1	TGTGCCAGCGGGCAGGGAAATATCCAAGAGACCCAGTACTTC	CASGQGNIQETQYF
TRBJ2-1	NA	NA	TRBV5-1	TGCGCCAGCAGCCGATACAATCAAGGGGATGAGCAGTTCTTC	CASSRYNQGDEQFF
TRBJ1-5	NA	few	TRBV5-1	TGCGCCAGCAGCCCGGGACAAGGAAGTTATCAGCCCCAGCATTTT	CASSPGQGSYQPQHF
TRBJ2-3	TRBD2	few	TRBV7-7	TGTGCTAGCAGCTCCGAACTCGCGGGAGGGGCGGATACGCAGTATTTT	CASSSELAGGADTQYF
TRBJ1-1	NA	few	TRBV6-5	TGTGCCAGCAGCCAAGATGTGGGGGCCACTGAAGCTTTCTTT	CASSQDVGATEAFF
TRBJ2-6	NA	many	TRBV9	TGTGCCAGCAGCGTAAGTTCCACGGGACCGCCTGGGGCCAACGTCCTGACTTTC	CASSVSSTGPPGANVLTF
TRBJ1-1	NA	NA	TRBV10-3	TGTGCCATCAGTGACCCGGGGAAGTTCAGCACTGAAGCTTTCTTT	CAISDPGKFSTEAFF
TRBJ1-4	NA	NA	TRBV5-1	TGCGCCAGCAGTTCAGGACAGAATGAAAAACTGTTTTTT	CASSSGQNEKLFF
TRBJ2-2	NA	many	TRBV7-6	TGTGCCAGCAGCTTAGCGCGGGGAATCACCGGGGAGCTGTTTTTT	CASSLARGITGELFF
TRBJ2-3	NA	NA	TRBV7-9	TGTGCCAGCAGCCAGAGTGGCACAGATACGCAGTATTTT	CASSQSGTDTQYF
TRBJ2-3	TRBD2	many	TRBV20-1	TGCAGTGCTAGAGGCGGGACTAGCGGGAGCACAGATACGCAGTATTTT	CSARGGTSGSTDTQYF
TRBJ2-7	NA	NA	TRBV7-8	TGTGCCAGCAGCGGACGGACAGTCTCCTACGAGCAGTACTTC	CASSGRTVSYEQYF
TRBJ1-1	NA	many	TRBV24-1	TGTGCCACTTCCGACAGGAACACTGAAGCTTTCTTT	CATSDRNTEAFF
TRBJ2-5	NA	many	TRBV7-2	TGTGCCAGCAGCTTACAGGGGGGGGACCAAGAGACCCAGTACTTC	CASSLQGGDQETQYF
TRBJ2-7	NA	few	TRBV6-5	TGTGCCAGCACCCGCGAGGCTGTTCCGGCCGAGCAGTACTTC	CASTREAVPAEQYF
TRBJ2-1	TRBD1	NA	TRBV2	TGTGCCAGCAGTGAAAGGACAGGAGTTAACAATGAGCAGTTCTTC	CASSERTGVNNEQFF
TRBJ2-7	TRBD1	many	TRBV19	TGTGCCAGTAGTATCCCGGGAAGGGGGCACTACGAGCAGTACTTC	CASSIPGRGHYEQYF
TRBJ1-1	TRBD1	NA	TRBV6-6	TGTGCCAGCAGAACGGACAGGGCCCCCACTGAAGCTTTCTTT	CASRTDRAPTEAFF
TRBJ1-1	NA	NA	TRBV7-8	TGTGCCAGCAGCTTAGGGGGGGTCACTGAAGCTTTCTTT	CASSLGGVTEAFF